This T cell receptor beta chain came from a study of blood T cells in healthy people across ages. Study-level points and caveats: The recorded TCR beta diversity per million T cells decreased in a roughly linear manner with age.

A J-beta primer mix and a sample-barcoded 5' primer were used in a second PCR of about 7 to 12 cycles. In TCRdb, the 5' RACE reads were re-called with MiXCR into one record per CDR3 protein. The sample contains roughly 1,700,000 distinct CDR3 sequences, roughly 28% of which appear only once. Concerning this clonotype: Its target is unknown.

V dropped 6 bases and J dropped 5 bases, with 19 bases sitting between them. The length of the CDR3 is 15 residues. Source material: blood. The TCR was taken from a woman aged 25 to 39 in good health. This chain uses TRBV12-3 or TRBV12-4 with TRBJ2-5; D gene uncertain. CDR3 sequence (DNA): TGTGCCAGCAGCCTGGCTTCGGGCCGGACGGAGACCCAGTACTTC. Protein sequence: CASSLASGRTETQYF.